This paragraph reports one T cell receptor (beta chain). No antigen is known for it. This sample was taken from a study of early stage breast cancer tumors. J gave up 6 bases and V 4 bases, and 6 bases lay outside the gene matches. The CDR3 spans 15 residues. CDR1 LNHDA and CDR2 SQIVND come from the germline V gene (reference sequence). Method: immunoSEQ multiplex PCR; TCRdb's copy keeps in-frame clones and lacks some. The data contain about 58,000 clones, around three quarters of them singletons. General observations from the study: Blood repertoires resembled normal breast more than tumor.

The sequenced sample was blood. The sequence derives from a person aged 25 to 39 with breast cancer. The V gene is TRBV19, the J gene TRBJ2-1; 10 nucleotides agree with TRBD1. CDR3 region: CASSKGQGSGNEQFF. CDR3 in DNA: TGTGCCAGTAGTAAGGGACAGGGGTCAGGCAATGAGCAGTTCTTC. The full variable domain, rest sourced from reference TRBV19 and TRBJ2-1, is DGGITQSPKYLFRKEGQNVTLSCEQNLNHDAMYWYRQDPGQGLRLIYYSQIVNDFQKGDIAEGYSVSREKKESFPLTVTSAQKNPTAFYLCASSKGQGSGNEQFFGPGTRLTVL.